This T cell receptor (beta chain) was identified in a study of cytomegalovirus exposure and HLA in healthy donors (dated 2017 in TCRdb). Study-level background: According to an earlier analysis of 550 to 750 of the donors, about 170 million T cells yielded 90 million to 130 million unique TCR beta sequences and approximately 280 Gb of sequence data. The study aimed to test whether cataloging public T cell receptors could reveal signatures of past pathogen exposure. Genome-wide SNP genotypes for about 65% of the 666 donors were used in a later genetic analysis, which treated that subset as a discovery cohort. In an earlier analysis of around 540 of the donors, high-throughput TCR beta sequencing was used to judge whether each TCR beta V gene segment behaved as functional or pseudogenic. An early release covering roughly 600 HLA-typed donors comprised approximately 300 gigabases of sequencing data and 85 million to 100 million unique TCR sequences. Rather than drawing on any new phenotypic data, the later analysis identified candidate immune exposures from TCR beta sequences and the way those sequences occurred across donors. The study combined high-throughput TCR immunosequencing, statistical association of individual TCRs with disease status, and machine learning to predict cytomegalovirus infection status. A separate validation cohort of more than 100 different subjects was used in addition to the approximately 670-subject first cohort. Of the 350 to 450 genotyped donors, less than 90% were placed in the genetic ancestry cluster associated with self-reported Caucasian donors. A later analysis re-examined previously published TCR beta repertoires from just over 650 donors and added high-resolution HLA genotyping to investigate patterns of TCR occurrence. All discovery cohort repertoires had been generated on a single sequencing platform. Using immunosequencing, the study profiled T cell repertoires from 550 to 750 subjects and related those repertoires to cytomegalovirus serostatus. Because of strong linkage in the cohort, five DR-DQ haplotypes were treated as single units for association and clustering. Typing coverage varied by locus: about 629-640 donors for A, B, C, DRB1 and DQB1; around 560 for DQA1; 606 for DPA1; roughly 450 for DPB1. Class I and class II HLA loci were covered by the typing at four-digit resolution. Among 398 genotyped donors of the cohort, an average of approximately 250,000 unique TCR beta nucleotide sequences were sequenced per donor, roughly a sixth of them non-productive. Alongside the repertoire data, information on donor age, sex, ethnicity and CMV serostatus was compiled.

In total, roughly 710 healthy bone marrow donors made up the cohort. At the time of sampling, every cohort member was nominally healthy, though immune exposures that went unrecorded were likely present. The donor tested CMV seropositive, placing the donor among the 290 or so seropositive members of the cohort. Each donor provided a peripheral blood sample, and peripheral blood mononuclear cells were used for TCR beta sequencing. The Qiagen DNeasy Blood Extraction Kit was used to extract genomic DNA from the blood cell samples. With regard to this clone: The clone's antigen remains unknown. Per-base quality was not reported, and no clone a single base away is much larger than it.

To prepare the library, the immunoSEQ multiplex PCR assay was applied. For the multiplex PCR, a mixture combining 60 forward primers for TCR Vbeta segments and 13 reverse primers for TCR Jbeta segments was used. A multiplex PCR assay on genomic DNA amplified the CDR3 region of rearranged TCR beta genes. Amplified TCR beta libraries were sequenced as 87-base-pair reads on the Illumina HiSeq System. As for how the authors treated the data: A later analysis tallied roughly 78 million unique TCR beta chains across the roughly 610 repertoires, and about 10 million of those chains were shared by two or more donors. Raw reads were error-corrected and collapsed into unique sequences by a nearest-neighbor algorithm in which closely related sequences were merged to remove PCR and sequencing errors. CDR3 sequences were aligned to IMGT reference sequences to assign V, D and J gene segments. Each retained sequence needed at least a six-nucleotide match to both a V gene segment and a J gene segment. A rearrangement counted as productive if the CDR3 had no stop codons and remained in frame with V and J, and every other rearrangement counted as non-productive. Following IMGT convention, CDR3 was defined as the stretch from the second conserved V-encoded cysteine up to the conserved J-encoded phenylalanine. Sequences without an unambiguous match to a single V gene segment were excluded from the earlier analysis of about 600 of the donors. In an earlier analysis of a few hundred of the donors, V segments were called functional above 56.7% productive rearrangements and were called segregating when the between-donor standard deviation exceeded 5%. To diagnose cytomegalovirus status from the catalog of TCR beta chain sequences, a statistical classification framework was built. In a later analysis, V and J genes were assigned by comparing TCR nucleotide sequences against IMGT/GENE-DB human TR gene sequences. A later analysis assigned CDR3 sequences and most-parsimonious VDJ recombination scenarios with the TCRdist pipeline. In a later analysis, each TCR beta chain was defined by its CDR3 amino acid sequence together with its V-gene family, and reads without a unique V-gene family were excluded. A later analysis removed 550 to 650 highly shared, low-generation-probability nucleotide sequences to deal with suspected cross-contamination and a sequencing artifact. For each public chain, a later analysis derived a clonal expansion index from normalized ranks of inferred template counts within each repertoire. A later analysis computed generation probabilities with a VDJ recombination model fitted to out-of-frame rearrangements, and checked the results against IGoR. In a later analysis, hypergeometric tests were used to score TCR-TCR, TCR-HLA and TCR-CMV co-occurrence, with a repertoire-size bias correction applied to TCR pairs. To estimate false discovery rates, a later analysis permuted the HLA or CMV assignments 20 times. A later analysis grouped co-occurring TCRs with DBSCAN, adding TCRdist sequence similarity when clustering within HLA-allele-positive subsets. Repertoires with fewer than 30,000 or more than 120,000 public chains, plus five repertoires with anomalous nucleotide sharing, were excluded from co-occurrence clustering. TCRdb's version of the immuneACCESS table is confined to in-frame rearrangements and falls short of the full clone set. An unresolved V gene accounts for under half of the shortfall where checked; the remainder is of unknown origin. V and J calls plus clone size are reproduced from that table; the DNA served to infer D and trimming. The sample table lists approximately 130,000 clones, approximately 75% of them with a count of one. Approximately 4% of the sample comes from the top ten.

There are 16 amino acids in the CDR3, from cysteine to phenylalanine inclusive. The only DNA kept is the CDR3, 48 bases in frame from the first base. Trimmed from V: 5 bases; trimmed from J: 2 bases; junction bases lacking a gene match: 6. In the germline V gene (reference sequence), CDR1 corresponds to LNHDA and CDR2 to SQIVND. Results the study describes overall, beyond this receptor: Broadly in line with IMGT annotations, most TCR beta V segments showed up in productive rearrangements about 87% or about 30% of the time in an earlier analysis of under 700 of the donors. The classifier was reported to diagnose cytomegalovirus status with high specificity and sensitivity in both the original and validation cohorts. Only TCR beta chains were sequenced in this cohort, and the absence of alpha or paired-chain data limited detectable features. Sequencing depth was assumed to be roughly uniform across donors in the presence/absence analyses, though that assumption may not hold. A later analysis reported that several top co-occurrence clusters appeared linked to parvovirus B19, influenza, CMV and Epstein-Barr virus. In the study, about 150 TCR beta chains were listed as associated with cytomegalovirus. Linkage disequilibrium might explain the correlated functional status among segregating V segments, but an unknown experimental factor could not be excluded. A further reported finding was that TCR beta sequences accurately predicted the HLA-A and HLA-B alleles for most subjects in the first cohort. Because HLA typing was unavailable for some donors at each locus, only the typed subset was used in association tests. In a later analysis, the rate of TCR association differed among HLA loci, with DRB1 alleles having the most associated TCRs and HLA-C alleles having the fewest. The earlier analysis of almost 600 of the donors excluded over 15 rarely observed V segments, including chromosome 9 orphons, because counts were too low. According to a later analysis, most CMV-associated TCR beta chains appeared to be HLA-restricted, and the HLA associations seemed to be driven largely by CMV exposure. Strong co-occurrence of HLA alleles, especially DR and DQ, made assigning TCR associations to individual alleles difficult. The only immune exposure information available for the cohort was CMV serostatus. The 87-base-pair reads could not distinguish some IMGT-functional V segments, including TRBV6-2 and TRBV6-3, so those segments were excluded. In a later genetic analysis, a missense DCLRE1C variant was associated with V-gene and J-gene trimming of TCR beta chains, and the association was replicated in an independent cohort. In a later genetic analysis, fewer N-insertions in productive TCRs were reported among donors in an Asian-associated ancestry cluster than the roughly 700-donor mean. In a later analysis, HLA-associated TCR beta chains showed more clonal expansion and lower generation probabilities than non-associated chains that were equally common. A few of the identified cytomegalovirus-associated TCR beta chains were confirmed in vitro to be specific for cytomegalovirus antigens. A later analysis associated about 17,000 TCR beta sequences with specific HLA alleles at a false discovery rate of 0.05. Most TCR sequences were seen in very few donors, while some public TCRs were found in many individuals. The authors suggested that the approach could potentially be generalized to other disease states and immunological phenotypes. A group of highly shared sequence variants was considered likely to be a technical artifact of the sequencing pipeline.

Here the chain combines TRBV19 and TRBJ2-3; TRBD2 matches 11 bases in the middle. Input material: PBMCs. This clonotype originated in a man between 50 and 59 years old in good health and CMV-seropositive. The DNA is TGTGCCAGTAGTTTCTCTAGCGGGGGGACCACAGATACGCAGTATTTT. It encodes CASSFSSGGTTDTQYF. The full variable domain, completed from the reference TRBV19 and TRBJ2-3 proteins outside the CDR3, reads DGGITQSPKYLFRKEGQNVTLSCEQNLNHDAMYWYRQDPGQGLRLIYYSQIVNDFQKGDIAEGYSVSREKKESFPLTVTSAQKNPTAFYLCASSFSSGGTTDTQYFGPGTRLTVL.